The rows below give T cell receptor beta chains drawn from one sample of a study of T-cell reconstitution after alpha-beta-depleted transplantation in children. TCRdb processed the PCR reads anew with MiXCR; each CDR3 protein has one entry. This table holds about a million distinct CDR3 sequences, about 29% found once. This sample comprised PBMCs, mostly from graft donor cells, obtained 360 days after TCRalphabeta/CD19-depleted stem cell transplant. Receptors originate from a boy younger than two who had a stem cell transplant for SCID, so the T cells may come from the graft donor. The CDR3 runs from the conserved cysteine through the conserved F or W. Fields, in order: V gene, D gene, clone size, J gene, CDR3 DNA, CDR3 protein. D genes are given only for firm matches. Size values are once, few and many counts, or a class for expanded clones, and some rows have none.

TRBV6-5	-	many	TRBJ1-5	TGTGCCAGCAGTCGAGACAGGCACAATCAGCCCCAGCATTTT	CASSRDRHNQPQHF
TRBV2	-	few	TRBJ1-1	TGTGCCAGCTCAGCAGACACTGAAGCTTTCTTT	CASSADTEAFF
TRBV29-1	TRBD1	many	TRBJ2-3	TGCAGCGTTGGCCGGGACAGACTAATTAGCACAGATACGCAGTATTTT	CSVGRDRLISTDTQYF
TRBV4-3	-	-	TRBJ2-1	TGCGCCAGCAGCCAAGATCTTCCTATCTACAATGAGCAGTTCTTC	CASSQDLPIYNEQFF
TRBV12-3/TRBV12-4	-	few	TRBJ1-1	TGTGCCAGCAGGATACACACCAACACTGAAGCTTTCTTT	CASRIHTNTEAFF
TRBV11-2	TRBD1	-	TRBJ2-3	TGTGCCAGCAGCTCAGTCAGACAGGGGCGCTTGAGCACAGATACGCAGTATTTT	CASSSVRQGRLSTDTQYF
TRBV6-5	-	-	TRBJ1-2	TGTGCCAGCAGTACCGGGAGTGTAGGGCAAGGCTACACCTTC	CASSTGSVGQGYTF
TRBV7-3	TRBD1	-	TRBJ2-7	TGTGCCAGCAGCCTGACCGGGACAGGGGCAGACGAGCAGTACTTC	CASSLTGTGADEQYF
TRBV6-5	TRBD1	few	TRBJ1-1	TGTGCCAGCAGTTACGGACAGGACACTGAAGCTTTCTTT	CASSYGQDTEAFF
TRBV7-2	-	few	TRBJ2-7	TGTGCCAGCAGCCCCCGTGGGCACTACTACGAGCAGTACTTC	CASSPRGHYYEQYF